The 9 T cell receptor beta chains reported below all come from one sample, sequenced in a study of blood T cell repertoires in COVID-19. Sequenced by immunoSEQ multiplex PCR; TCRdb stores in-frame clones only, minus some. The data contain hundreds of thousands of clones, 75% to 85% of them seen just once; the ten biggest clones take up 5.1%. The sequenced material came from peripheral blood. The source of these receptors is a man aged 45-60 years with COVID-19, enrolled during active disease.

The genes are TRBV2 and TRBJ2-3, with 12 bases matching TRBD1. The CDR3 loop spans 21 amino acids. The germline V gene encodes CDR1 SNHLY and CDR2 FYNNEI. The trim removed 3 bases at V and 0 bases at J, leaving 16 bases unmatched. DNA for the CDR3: TGTGCCAGCAGTGATTCGCAGAATTGGGACAGGGGGCTTTCTAGCACAGATACGCAGTATTTT. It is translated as CASSDSQNWDRGLSSTDTQYF.

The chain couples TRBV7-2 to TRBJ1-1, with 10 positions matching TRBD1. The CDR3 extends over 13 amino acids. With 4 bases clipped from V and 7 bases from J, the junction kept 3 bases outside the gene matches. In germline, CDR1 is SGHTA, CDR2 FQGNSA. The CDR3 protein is CASSSGQGVEAFF. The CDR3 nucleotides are TGTGCCAGCAGCTCCGGACAGGGGGTTGAAGCTTTCTTT. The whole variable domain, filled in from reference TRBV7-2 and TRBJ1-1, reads GAGVSQSPSNKVTEKGKDVELRCDPISGHTALYWYRQSLGQGLEFLIYFQGNSAPDKSGLPSDRFSAERTGGSVSTLTIQRTQQEDSAVYLCASSSGQGVEAFFGQGTRLTVV.

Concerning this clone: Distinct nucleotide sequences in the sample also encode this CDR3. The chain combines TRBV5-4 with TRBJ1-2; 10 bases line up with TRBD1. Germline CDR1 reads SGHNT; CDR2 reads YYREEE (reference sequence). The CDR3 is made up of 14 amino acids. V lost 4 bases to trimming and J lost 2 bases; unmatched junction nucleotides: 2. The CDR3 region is CASSVGQGNYGYTF. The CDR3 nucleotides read TGTGCCAGCAGCGTGGGACAGGGGAACTATGGCTACACCTTC.

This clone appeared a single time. The CDR3 sequence is CASSMGPAGELFF. The CDR3 DNA is TGTGCCAGTAGTATGGGCCCGGCCGGGGAGCTGTTTTTT. This rearrangement joins TRBV19 to TRBJ2-2; D is unclear. The germline V and J ends were trimmed by 3 bases and 6 bases, with 8 bases remaining between them. Germline V gene sequence: CDR1 LNHDA, CDR2 SQIVND (reference sequence). CDR3 length: 13 amino acids.

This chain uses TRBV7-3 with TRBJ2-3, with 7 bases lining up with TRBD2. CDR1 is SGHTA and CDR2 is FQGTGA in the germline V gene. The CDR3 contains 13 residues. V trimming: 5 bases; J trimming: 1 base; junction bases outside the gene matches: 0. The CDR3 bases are TGTGCCAGCAGCCGGGGGGGCACAGATACGCAGTATTTT. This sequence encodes CASSRGGTDTQYF.

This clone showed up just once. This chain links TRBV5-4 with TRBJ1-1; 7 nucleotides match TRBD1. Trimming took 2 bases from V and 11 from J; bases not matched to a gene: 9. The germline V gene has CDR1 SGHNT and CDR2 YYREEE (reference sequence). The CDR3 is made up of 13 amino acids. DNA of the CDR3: TGTGCCAGCAGCTTCGAACAGGGGAGTCACGCTTTCTTT. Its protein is CASSFEQGSHAFF.

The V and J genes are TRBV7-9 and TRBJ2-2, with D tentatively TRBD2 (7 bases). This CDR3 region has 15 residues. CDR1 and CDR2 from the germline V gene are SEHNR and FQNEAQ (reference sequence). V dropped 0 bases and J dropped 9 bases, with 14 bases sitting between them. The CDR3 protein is CASSLAGGLIRELFF. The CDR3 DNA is TGTGCCAGCAGCTTAGCGGGGGGGCTGATCCGGGAGCTGTTTTTT.

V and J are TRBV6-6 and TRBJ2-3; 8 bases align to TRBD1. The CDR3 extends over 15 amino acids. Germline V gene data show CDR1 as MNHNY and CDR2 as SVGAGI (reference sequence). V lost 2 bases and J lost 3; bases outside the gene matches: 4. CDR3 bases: TGTGCCAGCAGTTACGGGGACAGGACTACAGATACGCAGTATTTT. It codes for CASSYGDRTTDTQYF.

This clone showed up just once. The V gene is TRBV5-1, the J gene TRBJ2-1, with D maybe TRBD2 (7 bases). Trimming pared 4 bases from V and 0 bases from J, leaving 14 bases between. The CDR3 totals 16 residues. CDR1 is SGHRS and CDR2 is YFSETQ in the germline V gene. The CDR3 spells CASSPGGGPSYNEQFF. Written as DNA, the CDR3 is TGCGCCAGCAGCCCTGGCGGGGGCCCCTCCTACAATGAGCAGTTCTTC.